This T cell receptor beta chain was documented in a study of T cells in Graves' hyperthyroidism and ophthalmopathy. Background on the study: Sampling of peripheral blood happened at initial diagnosis, prior to any treatment.

Amplified regions were TCR beta CDR3 sequences from RNA transcripts. Initially, a first-round RT-PCR of the TCR CDR3 employed the HTBI primer set. TCRdb re-called the multiplex PCR reads with MiXCR, one entry per CDR3 protein. The table lists a few hundred thousand distinct CDR3 sequences, roughly 15% of them singletons. This clonotype was counted many times. Its matching antigen is unknown. The PBMCs were taken from 10 ml of fresh peripheral blood. The study's findings and limits: The model predicted ophthalmopathy a median approximately seven months before onset. In simple terms, a model built on 13 V-J features told ophthalmopathy apart from stable hyperthyroidism.

There are 13 residues in the CDR3. CDR1 is MDHEN and CDR2 is SYDVKM in the germline V gene. The V end lost 2 bases, the J end lost 6 bases, and 10 bases lay between the germline ends. Sequencing was performed on blood. The chain has TRBV28 and TRBJ1-2; D is unclear. The source is a woman aged 55-69 years with Graves' ophthalmopathy. DNA of the CDR3: TGTGCCAGCAGTTTAGCAGGCAAGAATGGCTACACCTTC. This encodes CASSLAGKNGYTF.